Listed below are T cell receptor beta chains from one sample, sequenced in a study of CD8 T cells in ankylosing spondylitis. Each CDR3 protein gets one entry after TCRdb re-called the 5' RACE reads with MiXCR. This table has 100,000 to 150,000 distinct CDR3 sequences, over 7% appearing once. Sequencing was done on a sample of blood, either unsorted or a sorted T cell fraction (not recorded which). The receptors come from a male donor with ankylosing spondylitis or in good health (not recorded which). Each CDR3 is given with its conserved first and last residue. The D gene is left open where the match is weak. Size is omitted from some rows. Given values are once, few, many or a class for expanded clones.

V	D	J	length	size	CDR3	DNA
TRBV6-4	TRBD1	TRBJ1-2	15	many	CASRPGQGSQYGYTF	TGTGCCAGCAGACCCGGACAGGGGAGCCAGTATGGCTACACCTTC
TRBV4-3	-	TRBJ2-6	16	few	CASSGGSISGANVLTF	TGCGCCAGCAGCGGAGGCAGCATCTCTGGGGCCAACGTCCTGACTTTC
TRBV3-1	-	TRBJ2-2	13	many	CASSRLYTGELFF	TGTGCCAGCAGCCGCCTTTACACCGGGGAGCTGTTTTTT
TRBV7-7	TRBD1	TRBJ2-5	14	few	CASSPGQSSETQYF	TGTGCTAGCAGCCCGGGACAGTCGTCGGAGACCCAGTACTTC
TRBV2	-	TRBJ2-7	15	many	CASSEETGFNYEQYF	TGTGCCAGCAGTGAAGAAACCGGGTTTAACTACGAGCAGTACTTC
TRBV20-1	TRBD2	TRBJ2-2	16	many	CSARTSGNRNTGELFF	TGCAGTGCGCGGACTAGCGGGAATCGGAACACCGGGGAGCTGTTTTTT
TRBV6-5	TRBD1	TRBJ2-7	15	-	CASSSPGQTIYEQYF	TGTGCCAGCAGTTCCCCGGGACAGACGATATACGAGCAGTACTTC
TRBV6-6	-	TRBJ2-7	13	many	CASSPGSGPEQYF	TGTGCCAGCAGTCCGGGAAGCGGGCCCGAGCAGTACTTC
TRBV24-1	TRBD1	TRBJ2-1	17	-	CATSDSWTGGQDNEQFF	TGTGCCACCAGTGACTCCTGGACAGGCGGTCAGGACAATGAGCAGTTCTTC
TRBV7-2	-	TRBJ2-2	16	many	CASSFFPNSNTGELFF	TGTGCCAGCAGCTTTTTTCCGAATTCCAACACCGGGGAGCTGTTTTTT
TRBV29-1	-	TRBJ2-1	17	few	CSVRSPPGASSYNEQFF	TGCAGCGTCCGGAGCCCCCCAGGGGCCAGCTCCTACAATGAGCAGTTCTTC
TRBV11-2	TRBD2	TRBJ2-5	15	-	CASSSLAGGWETQYF	TGTGCCAGCAGCTCTTTAGCGGGAGGATGGGAGACCCAGTACTTC
TRBV12-3/TRBV12-4	TRBD2	TRBJ2-1	15	few	CASTPLAGGRNEQFF	TGTGCCAGCACCCCTCTAGCGGGAGGTCGGAATGAGCAGTTCTTC
TRBV9	-	TRBJ2-1	16	many	CASSVVSGFSFFEQFF	TGTGCCAGCAGCGTAGTTTCAGGGTTCAGTTTTTTTGAGCAGTTCTTC
TRBV5-1	-	TRBJ2-5	14	-	CASSSGGVQETQYF	TGCGCCAGCAGCTCTGGAGGGGTCCAAGAGACCCAGTACTTC
TRBV7-2	-	TRBJ1-1	15	many	CASSQRTWVGTEAFF	TGTGCCAGCAGCCAAAGGACCTGGGTGGGCACTGAAGCTTTCTTT
TRBV20-1	TRBD2	TRBJ2-3	16	many	CSARGGLAHTVDTQYF	TGCAGTGCTAGGGGGGGACTAGCCCACACAGTTGATACGCAGTATTTT
TRBV14	TRBD2	TRBJ2-1	16	many	CASSQSGTSGAAIQFF	TGTGCCAGCAGCCAATCCGGGACTAGCGGGGCTGCAATTCAGTTCTTC
TRBV7-9	-	TRBJ2-7	14	many	CASSLAAQTNEQYF	TGTGCCAGCAGCTTAGCTGCCCAGACTAACGAGCAGTACTTC